Each of the 18 T cell receptor beta chains below was sequenced from the same sample in a study of T cells in Graves' hyperthyroidism and ophthalmopathy (dated by TCRdb to between 2018 and 2020). Library prep was done by multiplex PCR. The listed sequencing device is Illumina HiSeq 2000. The TCR beta CDR3 regions were amplified from the RNA transcripts. The first round of RT-PCR for the TCR CDR3 was performed with the HTBI primer set and the Qiagen OneStep RT-PCR kit. Using fastp at Q25 and MiXCR, TCRdb reprocessed the public reads and kept productive beta chains. Identical CDR3 proteins give one entry, which carries the most common genes and DNA. Present in this sample are around 600,000 distinct CDR3 sequences, 40% to 55% of which were seen just once. The ten largest clonotypes hold about 7.7% of the sample. What was sequenced was peripheral blood or thyroid tissue (not recorded which). The receptors come from an adult man with Graves' disease, either hyperthyroidism or ophthalmopathy (not recorded which).

This clonotype was recorded at least ten times. V usage is TRBV19 and J usage is TRBJ1-5; D may be TRBD1 (5 bases). The CDR3 totals 17 residues. CDR1 LNHDA and CDR2 SQIVND come from the germline V gene (reference sequence). V lost 1 base and J lost 2, with 15 bases in between. The CDR3 coding sequence is TGTGCCAGTAGTATAGGGACATCGAGGGGCCGCAATCAGCCCCAGCATTTT. It yields the protein CASSIGTSRGRNQPQHF.

This clonotype was seen a single time. The gene calls are TRBV10-2 and TRBJ2-7; no firm D call. Germline V gene sequence: CDR1 WSHSY, CDR2 SAAADI. The length of the CDR3 is 13 residues. The ends were cut back, 6 bases at V and 2 bases at J, with 11 bases in the middle. CDR3 sequence reads: CASRLDHPYEQYF. The CDR3 DNA reads TGCGCCAGCAGACTGGACCACCCCTACGAGCAGTACTTC.

V gene TRBV4-1 combines with J gene TRBJ1-4, with unresolved D. CDR3 length: 16 amino acids. V was shortened by 4 bases and J by 5 bases, with 17 bases between the two germline ends. Germline V gene lookup returns CDR1 MGHRA and CDR2 YSYEKL. The CDR3 spells CASSLQNRVQNEKLFF. Written as DNA, the CDR3 is TGCGCCAGCAGCCTACAAAACCGGGTCCAGAATGAAAAACTGTTTTTT.

This clonotype was observed a few times. This rearrangement joins TRBV25-1 to TRBJ1-1; 7 nucleotides agree with TRBD1. This CDR3 has 17 amino acids. V lost 2 bases to trimming and J lost 0 bases; unmatched junction nucleotides: 9. Per the germline V gene, CDR1 is MGHDK and CDR2 is SYGVNS. CDR3 nucleotide sequence: TGTGCCAGCAGTGAACCTACAGGGGACCAGATGAACACTGAAGCTTTCTTT. Translating it yields CASSEPTGDQMNTEAFF.

The V call is TRBV6-6, the J call TRBJ2-7, with 9 bases matching TRBD1. The CDR3 extends over 15 amino acids. Germline CDR1 MNHNY, CDR2 SVGAGI (reference sequence). The V gene end was trimmed by 6 bases and the J gene end by 5 bases; junction bases not matched to a gene: 11. In nucleotides, the CDR3 is TGTGCCAGCAGGGGGACAGGGAAATTTAGCGACGAGCAGTACTTC. As protein: CASRGTGKFSDEQYF.

This clonotype was found many times. V and J are TRBV29-1 and TRBJ2-5; possibly TRBD1 or TRBD2 for D (7 bases each). Germline V gene lookup returns CDR1 SQVTM and CDR2 ANQGSEA. The CDR3 is made up of 14 amino acids. The V end was cut by 7 bases, the J end by 2 bases, with 17 bases between. CDR3 in amino acids: CSAQGGSEQETQYF. The CDR3 bases are TGCAGCGCCCAGGGGGGGAGCGAACAAGAGACCCAGTACTTC.

The table lists this clonotype with a few counts. The chain joins TRBV5-1 to TRBJ2-7, with D perhaps TRBD1 (6 bases). Between the trimmed V and J ends, which lost 6 bases and 2 bases, there was a span of 15 bases. CDR1 SGHRS and CDR2 YFSETQ come from the germline V gene. The CDR3 totals 14 residues. The CDR3 here is CASTLNRDTYEQYF. The CDR3 nucleotides are TGCGCCAGCACTCTTAACAGGGACACCTACGAGCAGTACTTC.

This clonotype was detected many times. The chain recombines TRBV29-1 with TRBJ1-1; D ambiguous. This CDR3 spans 13 amino acids. Trimming removed 4 bases from V and 3 bases from J, with 12 bases in between. Germline CDR1 and CDR2: SQVTM and ANQGSEA. The CDR3: CSVVLGRDTEAFF. CDR3 in DNA: TGCAGCGTTGTGCTGGGGAGGGACACTGAAGCTTTCTTT.

The chain uses TRBV12-3 or TRBV12-4 and TRBJ1-3; TRBD1 is a possible D gene (6 bases). The length of the CDR3 is 16 residues. V lost 6 bases and J 2 bases, leaving 17 bases between the germline ends. The CDR3 loop is CASSRKGGATGNTIYF. The CDR3 region has the DNA TGTGCCAGCAGCCGAAAAGGGGGGGCCACTGGAAACACCATATATTTT.

The chain carries TRBV2 and TRBJ1-5, with D possibly being TRBD1 (6 bases). The V and J ends lost 5 bases and 4 bases respectively, with 15 bases between them. This CDR3 has 15 amino acids. In germline, CDR1 is SNHLY, CDR2 FYNNEI. The CDR3 region is CASSSTPTGNQPQHF. The CDR3, as DNA: TGTGCCAGCAGTTCCACCCCAACAGGGAATCAGCCCCAGCATTTT.

V gene TRBV2 combines with J gene TRBJ1-2; D is possibly TRBD1 (5 bases). Germline V gene sequence: CDR1 SNHLY, CDR2 FYNNEI. The CDR3 spans 15 residues. The ends were cut back, 0 bases at V and 2 bases at J, with 10 bases in the middle. The CDR3 is CASSEALGGNYGYTF. CDR3 DNA: TGTGCCAGCAGTGAAGCTTTGGGGGGGAACTATGGCTACACCTTC.

This clonotype was detected ten times or more. The rearrangement links TRBV29-1 to TRBJ2-7, with D possibly being TRBD2 (6 bases). V shed 5 bases and J shed 2 bases, with 13 bases lying between them. The germline gives CDR1 SQVTM, CDR2 ANQGSEA. CDR3 size: 13 residues. CDR3 coding DNA: TGCAGCGTTCTAACGGGGGAGGCCTACGAGCAGTACTTC. It codes for CSVLTGEAYEQYF.

Details on this clonotype: This may be a read error, as it is one base from a much larger clone. The rearrangement links TRBV11-1 to TRBJ2-5; TRBD2 agrees at 9 bases. This CDR3 contains 14 residues. CDR1 and CDR2 (germline): SGHAT, FQDESV (reference sequence). The CDR3 coding sequence is TGTTCCAGCAGCGCAGGGACTAGCTCAGAGACCCAGTACTTC. It is translated as CSSSAGTSSETQYF.

V is TRBV2 and J is TRBJ2-5; D remains unclear. V was pared by 1 base and J by 9 bases, with 18 bases between. Germline V gene data show CDR1 as SNHLY and CDR2 as FYNNEI. The CDR3 contains 15 residues. In DNA, the CDR3 is TGTGCCAGCAGTGAAGGCGCCGGGTTCAGTCAGCCCCAGTACTTC. Translated: CASSEGAGFSQPQYF. The complete variable domain, with remaining parts taken from reference TRBV2 and TRBJ2-5, reads EPEVTQTPSHQVTQMGQEVILRCVPISNHLYFYWYRQILGQKVEFLVSFYNNEISEKSEIFDDQFSVERPDGSNFTLKIRSTKLEDSAMYFCASSEGAGFSQPQYFGPGTRLLVL.

There are a few counts of this clonotype. The chain links TRBV2 to TRBJ1-1; 7 bases match TRBD1. This CDR3 is 15 amino acids long. The V gene's germline CDR1 is SNHLY and CDR2 FYNNEI. Trimming took 1 base from V and 5 from J; bases not matched to a gene: 7. For the CDR3, the DNA is TGTGCCAGCAGTGAAGAGGGGGCTAGGGGAACTGAAGCTTTCTTT. Translating gives CASSEEGARGTEAFF.

This clonotype was observed at least ten times. V gene TRBV2 combines with J gene TRBJ1-1; D is unclear. The CDR3 is made up of 11 amino acids. The V end lost 8 bases, the J end lost 11 bases, and 15 bases lay between the germline ends. Germline V CDR1 and CDR2: SNHLY, FYNNEI. The chain's CDR3 is CASSVVGSAFF. CDR3 nucleotide sequence: TGTGCCAGCTCCGTCGTGGGGTCGGCTTTCTTT.

This clonotype showed up many times. The V call is TRBV20-1, the J call TRBJ1-6; 7 bases line up with TRBD1. Germline-derived CDR1 and CDR2 are DFQATT and SNEGSKA (reference sequence). The CDR3 loop spans 14 amino acids. The trim removed 6 bases at V and 6 bases at J, leaving 8 bases unmatched. The CDR3, as DNA: TGCAGTGCCTATAGACAGGGACCTAATTCACCCCTCCACTTT. It translates to CSAYRQGPNSPLHF.

The chain couples TRBV25-1 to TRBJ2-6; D unclear. The CDR3 sequence is 15 residues long. Germline V CDR1 and CDR2: MGHDK, SYGVNS. V was pared by 3 bases and J by 4 bases, with 10 bases between. CDR3 region: CASSDSTGGANVLTF. The CDR3 nucleotides read TGTGCCAGCAGTGACTCGACGGGCGGGGCCAACGTCCTGACTTTC.